Listed below are T cell receptor beta chains from one sample, sequenced in a study of T-cell memory formation after mild COVID-19. MiXCR, run by TCRdb on the 5' RACE reads, gives a single entry per CDR3 protein. The sample lists 350,000 to 400,000 distinct CDR3 sequences; 13% to 15% were seen once. The sequenced material came from PBMCs or a T cell subset sorted from them (not recorded which). The receptors stem from a man aged 18 to 29 who had mild COVID-19 (a few samples of this study predate the infection). Cell type and time point are not known. CDR3s include the opening cysteine and the closing phenylalanine or tryptophan. The D gene is left open where the match is weak. Not every row has a clone size; where given, it reads once, few, many or a size class.

v_call: TRBV5-1; d_call: NA; clone_size: many; j_call: TRBJ1-2; cdr3_aa: CASSIQGQANYGYTF; cdr3_nt: TGCGCCAGCAGCATCCAGGGACAAGCTAACTATGGCTACACCTTC
v_call: TRBV5-1; d_call: NA; clone_size: many; j_call: TRBJ1-4; cdr3_aa: CASTDSERTNEKLFF; cdr3_nt: TGCGCCAGCACCGACAGTGAAAGAACTAATGAAAAACTGTTTTTT
v_call: TRBV4-1; d_call: TRBD1; clone_size: few; j_call: TRBJ2-2; cdr3_aa: CASSQGTPRTGSFGELFF; cdr3_nt: TGCGCCAGCAGCCAAGGGACTCCTCGGACAGGGAGTTTCGGGGAGCTGTTTTTT
v_call: TRBV7-9; d_call: TRBD1; clone_size: few; j_call: TRBJ1-5; cdr3_aa: CASSRTGVDQPQHF; cdr3_nt: TGTGCCAGCAGCCGGACAGGGGTGGATCAGCCCCAGCATTTT
v_call: TRBV7-2; d_call: TRBD1; clone_size: NA; j_call: TRBJ2-1; cdr3_aa: CASSLGGGDRVPQFF; cdr3_nt: TGTGCCAGCAGCTTAGGGGGCGGGGACAGGGTACCGCAGTTCTTC
v_call: TRBV24-1; d_call: TRBD1; clone_size: NA; j_call: TRBJ1-2; cdr3_aa: CATSDTGAAYGYTF; cdr3_nt: TGTGCCACCAGTGATACAGGGGCAGCCTATGGCTACACCTTC
v_call: TRBV3-1; d_call: NA; clone_size: many; j_call: TRBJ2-7; cdr3_aa: CASSQGVDIPYEQYF; cdr3_nt: TGTGCCAGCAGCCAAGGGGTGGATATTCCCTACGAGCAGTACTTC
v_call: TRBV6-2/TRBV6-3; d_call: NA; clone_size: NA; j_call: TRBJ2-5; cdr3_aa: CASRQHNQETQYF; cdr3_nt: TGTGCCAGCAGACAGCACAACCAAGAGACCCAGTACTTC
v_call: TRBV7-2; d_call: TRBD1; clone_size: many; j_call: TRBJ1-4; cdr3_aa: CASSEDRGRVTNEKLFF; cdr3_nt: TGTGCCAGCAGCGAAGACAGGGGGCGCGTAACTAATGAAAAACTGTTTTTT
v_call: TRBV9; d_call: TRBD1; clone_size: many; j_call: TRBJ1-2; cdr3_aa: CASSVAAGQFYGYTF; cdr3_nt: TGTGCCAGCAGCGTAGCGGCGGGACAGTTCTATGGCTACACCTTC
v_call: TRBV12-3/TRBV12-4; d_call: NA; clone_size: NA; j_call: TRBJ1-4; cdr3_aa: CASTYTGTSEKLFF; cdr3_nt: TGTGCCAGCACCTACACGGGAACTAGTGAAAAACTGTTTTTT
v_call: TRBV4-1; d_call: NA; clone_size: few; j_call: TRBJ2-5; cdr3_aa: CASSQAMGDQETQYF; cdr3_nt: TGCGCCAGCAGCCAAGCTATGGGGGACCAAGAGACCCAGTACTTC
v_call: TRBV19; d_call: NA; clone_size: NA; j_call: TRBJ2-3; cdr3_aa: CASGDSSTDTQYF; cdr3_nt: TGTGCCAGTGGAGACAGTAGCACAGATACGCAGTATTTT
v_call: TRBV7-2; d_call: NA; clone_size: NA; j_call: TRBJ2-5; cdr3_aa: CASHTGRGQETQYF; cdr3_nt: TGTGCCAGCCACACCGGCCGCGGTCAGGAGACCCAGTACTTC
v_call: TRBV13; d_call: NA; clone_size: few; j_call: TRBJ1-2; cdr3_aa: CASERGGYGYTF; cdr3_nt: TGTGCCAGCGAGCGGGGCGGCTATGGCTACACCTTC
v_call: TRBV7-2; d_call: NA; clone_size: NA; j_call: TRBJ1-2; cdr3_aa: CASSLASSAYGYTF; cdr3_nt: TGTGCCAGCAGCTTAGCTTCGTCGGCCTATGGCTACACCTTC
v_call: TRBV3-1; d_call: NA; clone_size: NA; j_call: TRBJ1-5; cdr3_aa: CASSPTLTPGAQHF; cdr3_nt: TGTGCCAGCAGCCCGACACTCACCCCCGGGGCCCAGCATTTT
v_call: TRBV5-1; d_call: NA; clone_size: few; j_call: TRBJ2-1; cdr3_aa: CASSLAGISAEQFF; cdr3_nt: TGCGCCAGCAGCTTGGCCGGGATCAGCGCTGAGCAGTTCTTC
v_call: TRBV5-1; d_call: NA; clone_size: many; j_call: TRBJ2-1; cdr3_aa: CASSLDGRARFF; cdr3_nt: TGCGCCAGCAGCTTGGATGGAAGGGCAAGGTTCTTC
v_call: TRBV18; d_call: TRBD1; clone_size: few; j_call: TRBJ1-6; cdr3_aa: CASSETGQGGSPLHF; cdr3_nt: TGTGCCAGCTCCGAAACGGGACAGGGAGGATCACCCCTCCACTTT
v_call: TRBV10-2; d_call: NA; clone_size: NA; j_call: TRBJ1-1; cdr3_aa: CASALGGTRGEAFF; cdr3_nt: TGCGCCAGCGCTCTAGGCGGGACAAGGGGTGAAGCTTTCTTT
v_call: TRBV6-2/TRBV6-3; d_call: TRBD1; clone_size: NA; j_call: TRBJ2-1; cdr3_aa: CASSRTQGRREQFF; cdr3_nt: TGTGCCAGCAGCAGGACACAGGGGCGTAGGGAGCAGTTCTTC
v_call: TRBV12-3/TRBV12-4; d_call: NA; clone_size: many; j_call: TRBJ1-3; cdr3_aa: CASILFSGNTIYF; cdr3_nt: TGTGCCAGCATTCTTTTCTCTGGAAACACCATATATTTT
v_call: TRBV10-1; d_call: NA; clone_size: NA; j_call: TRBJ2-3; cdr3_aa: CASSEQNTQYF; cdr3_nt: TGCGCCAGCAGTGAACAAAATACGCAGTATTTT
v_call: TRBV7-9; d_call: NA; clone_size: NA; j_call: TRBJ2-1; cdr3_aa: CASSFIRGANFENEQFF; cdr3_nt: TGTGCCAGCAGCTTTATCCGGGGCGCAAACTTTGAGAATGAGCAGTTCTTC
v_call: TRBV4-1; d_call: NA; clone_size: few; j_call: TRBJ1-2; cdr3_aa: CASSQEPGERYGYTF; cdr3_nt: TGCGCCAGCAGCCAAGAACCCGGGGAGAGGTATGGCTACACCTTC
v_call: TRBV7-9; d_call: NA; clone_size: few; j_call: TRBJ1-2; cdr3_aa: CASSPGTLYGYTF; cdr3_nt: TGTGCCAGCAGCCCCGGGACTCTATACGGCTACACCTTC
v_call: TRBV20-1; d_call: NA; clone_size: NA; j_call: TRBJ1-2; cdr3_aa: CSAARGPLSNYGYTF; cdr3_nt: TGCAGTGCTGCGAGGGGCCCCTTGTCTAACTATGGCTACACCTTC
v_call: TRBV6-6; d_call: TRBD2; clone_size: NA; j_call: TRBJ2-3; cdr3_aa: CASKEARGGIDTQYF; cdr3_nt: TGTGCCAGCAAAGAAGCGCGCGGGGGGATAGATACGCAGTATTTT
v_call: TRBV9; d_call: NA; clone_size: many; j_call: TRBJ2-4; cdr3_aa: CASSAIDRFLGKNIQYF; cdr3_nt: TGTGCCAGCAGCGCGATAGACAGGTTTTTAGGCAAAAACATTCAGTACTTC
v_call: TRBV5-4; d_call: NA; clone_size: NA; j_call: TRBJ1-1; cdr3_aa: CASSLGGREAFF; cdr3_nt: TGTGCCAGCAGCTTGGGGGGCCGGGAGGCTTTCTTT
v_call: TRBV7-2; d_call: NA; clone_size: NA; j_call: TRBJ2-1; cdr3_aa: CASSSPAFAGPTNEQFF; cdr3_nt: TGTGCCAGCAGCTCACCCGCTTTTGCGGGCCCTACTAATGAGCAGTTCTTC
v_call: TRBV12-3/TRBV12-4; d_call: NA; clone_size: NA; j_call: TRBJ1-3; cdr3_aa: CASSLKGHGNTIYF; cdr3_nt: TGTGCCAGCAGTTTAAAGGGGCATGGGAACACCATATATTTT
v_call: TRBV7-9; d_call: TRBD1; clone_size: NA; j_call: TRBJ2-7; cdr3_aa: CASSTRDSQYF; cdr3_nt: TGTGCCAGCAGCACCCGGGACAGCCAGTACTTC
v_call: TRBV7-2; d_call: TRBD1; clone_size: few; j_call: TRBJ1-1; cdr3_aa: CASSSRQGRAEAFF; cdr3_nt: TGTGCCAGCAGCTCCCGACAGGGTAGGGCTGAAGCTTTCTTT
v_call: TRBV27; d_call: NA; clone_size: few; j_call: TRBJ1-2; cdr3_aa: CASRGGGGYTF; cdr3_nt: TGTGCCAGCAGGGGAGGGGGTGGCTACACCTTC
v_call: TRBV7-6; d_call: NA; clone_size: NA; j_call: TRBJ1-5; cdr3_aa: CASSPRRGEGQPQHF; cdr3_nt: TGTGCCAGCAGCCCCCGGAGGGGGGAGGGTCAGCCCCAGCATTTT
v_call: TRBV5-1; d_call: NA; clone_size: NA; j_call: TRBJ2-2; cdr3_aa: CASSLAPRGPSTGELFF; cdr3_nt: TGCGCCAGCAGCCTAGCCCCCCGGGGGCCAAGCACCGGGGAGCTGTTTTTT
v_call: TRBV30; d_call: NA; clone_size: few; j_call: TRBJ2-7; cdr3_aa: CAWSPLVAYEQYF; cdr3_nt: TGTGCCTGGAGTCCACTAGTTGCCTACGAGCAGTACTTC
v_call: TRBV7-6; d_call: NA; clone_size: few; j_call: TRBJ1-3; cdr3_aa: CASSDPRVSGNTIYF; cdr3_nt: TGTGCCAGCAGCGACCCCCGCGTCTCTGGAAACACCATATATTTT
v_call: TRBV20-1; d_call: NA; clone_size: NA; j_call: TRBJ2-3; cdr3_aa: CSAAPVTDTQYF; cdr3_nt: TGCAGTGCTGCCCCGGTGACAGATACGCAGTATTTT
v_call: TRBV13; d_call: NA; clone_size: few; j_call: TRBJ2-1; cdr3_aa: CASSLWGTPSYNEQFF; cdr3_nt: TGTGCCAGCAGCTTATGGGGGACCCCCTCCTACAATGAGCAGTTCTTC
v_call: TRBV2; d_call: TRBD2; clone_size: few; j_call: TRBJ2-1; cdr3_aa: CASTGGGAGNEQFF; cdr3_nt: TGTGCCAGCACAGGCGGGGGGGCCGGCAATGAGCAGTTCTTC
v_call: TRBV29-1; d_call: NA; clone_size: NA; j_call: TRBJ1-3; cdr3_aa: CSVEDQDRSGNTIYF; cdr3_nt: TGCAGCGTTGAAGATCAAGACCGCTCTGGAAACACCATATATTTT
v_call: TRBV5-1; d_call: NA; clone_size: few; j_call: TRBJ2-1; cdr3_aa: CASSLGGTNYNEQFF; cdr3_nt: TGCGCCAGCAGCTTGGGGGGGACCAACTACAATGAGCAGTTCTTC
v_call: TRBV12-3/TRBV12-4; d_call: NA; clone_size: many; j_call: TRBJ2-2; cdr3_aa: CASSLTSPGELFF; cdr3_nt: TGTGCCAGCAGTCTTACTAGCCCCGGGGAGCTGTTTTTT
v_call: TRBV4-3; d_call: NA; clone_size: many; j_call: TRBJ1-2; cdr3_aa: CASSQRNYGYTF; cdr3_nt: TGCGCCAGCAGCCAGAGGAACTATGGCTACACCTTC
v_call: TRBV10-2; d_call: NA; clone_size: many; j_call: TRBJ2-1; cdr3_aa: CASSSDYNEQFF; cdr3_nt: TGCGCCAGCAGCAGCGACTACAATGAGCAGTTCTTC
v_call: TRBV28; d_call: NA; clone_size: few; j_call: TRBJ2-7; cdr3_aa: CASSLVFNYEQYF; cdr3_nt: TGTGCCAGCAGTTTGGTCTTTAACTACGAGCAGTACTTC
v_call: TRBV12-3/TRBV12-4; d_call: NA; clone_size: few; j_call: TRBJ2-3; cdr3_aa: CASSPQTRGEQYF; cdr3_nt: TGTGCCAGCAGTCCGCAGACCAGAGGAGAGCAGTATTTT
v_call: TRBV2; d_call: TRBD2; clone_size: many; j_call: TRBJ2-1; cdr3_aa: CASRGGTSGGSYNEQFF; cdr3_nt: TGTGCCAGCAGGGGTGGGACTAGCGGGGGTTCCTACAATGAGCAGTTCTTC
v_call: TRBV2; d_call: NA; clone_size: few; j_call: TRBJ1-6; cdr3_aa: CASSDSPDRRGNSPLHF; cdr3_nt: TGTGCCAGCTCCGACTCACCCGATAGAAGAGGGAATTCACCCCTCCACTTT
v_call: TRBV5-1; d_call: NA; clone_size: NA; j_call: TRBJ1-1; cdr3_aa: CASSLEGHAEAFF; cdr3_nt: TGCGCCAGCAGCTTGGAGGGACACGCTGAAGCTTTCTTT
v_call: TRBV6-2/TRBV6-3; d_call: NA; clone_size: NA; j_call: TRBJ2-7; cdr3_aa: CASSYSRGIDEQYF; cdr3_nt: TGTGCCAGCAGTTACTCCCGGGGTATTGACGAGCAGTACTTC
v_call: TRBV6-5; d_call: TRBD1; clone_size: NA; j_call: TRBJ2-2; cdr3_aa: CASSHLQQGATGELFF; cdr3_nt: TGTGCCAGCAGTCACCTACAACAGGGGGCGACCGGGGAGCTGTTTTTT